Each of the 22 T cell receptor beta chains below was sequenced from the same sample in a study of shared clonotypes between healthy human individuals. The data were produced by immunoSEQ multiplex PCR, yet TCRdb's version contains in-frame clones alone and is incomplete. The sample holds 950,000 to 1,100,000 clones, 75% seen once. Sequencing was performed on memory CD4+ T cells sorted from blood. The subset here: CD45RA-negative fraction. Source of these receptors: a man aged 18-30 years in good health.

The chain couples TRBV18 to TRBJ1-1; D remains unclear. V shed 1 base and J shed 8 bases, with 11 bases lying between them. Germline-derived CDR1 and CDR2 are KGHSH and LQKENI. CDR3 length: 13 amino acids. The DNA of the CDR3 is TGTGCCAGCTCACCACGTGGGGAACAAGAAGCTTTCTTT. Translation gives CASSPRGEQEAFF. The full variable domain, completed using reference TRBV18 and TRBJ1-1, is NAGVMQNPRHLVRRRGQEARLRCSPMKGHSHVYWYRQLPEEGLKFMVYLQKENIIDESGMPKERFSAEFPKEGPSILRIQQVVRGDSAAYFCASSPRGEQEAFFGQGTRLTVV.

V gene TRBV9 combines with J gene TRBJ1-6; no clear D. The V gene's germline CDR1 is SGDLS and CDR2 YYNGEE. V lost 4 bases and J 5 bases, leaving 16 bases between the germline ends. This CDR3 has 16 amino acids. CDR3 region: CASSLAPGGDNSPLHF. CDR3 nucleotides: TGTGCCAGCAGCCTCGCCCCTGGCGGGGATAATTCACCCCTCCACTTT.

This chain joins TRBV27 and TRBJ2-1; 9 bases fit TRBD2. V was pared by 5 bases and J by 13 bases, with 9 bases of the junction left unmatched. Germline lookup yields CDR1 MNHEY and CDR2 SMNVEV (reference sequence). The CDR3 runs to 13 residues. CDR3: CASSPTTSGRQFF. The CDR3 bases are TGTGCCAGCAGTCCAACGACTAGCGGAAGACAGTTCTTC.

This chain uses TRBV13 with TRBJ2-3, with D hard to call. Trimming took off 2 bases at V and 3 bases at J, with 3 bases between the two ends. Germline CDR1 PRHDT, CDR2 FYEKMQ (reference sequence). CDR3 length: 12 amino acids. The CDR3 protein is CASSLMTDTQYF. The DNA of the CDR3 is TGTGCCAGCAGCTTAATGACAGATACGCAGTATTTT.

This clone has at least ten counts. This chain uses TRBV11-2 with TRBJ2-4; perhaps D is TRBD1 or TRBD2 (6 bases each). V was shortened by 5 bases and J by 0 bases, with 20 bases between the two germline ends. CDR3 length: 18 amino acids. In germline, CDR1 is SGHAT, CDR2 FQNNGV. The CDR3 DNA reads TGTGCCAGCAGCCACACGGGGGCAGCGCGACTAGCCAAAAACATTCAGTACTTC. Protein sequence: CASSHTGAARLAKNIQYF.

This clone was recorded only once. Other nucleotide sequences in the sample specify the same CDR3. The gene calls are TRBV9 and TRBJ2-5, with 7 bases that match TRBD2. V dropped 3 bases and J dropped 1; count of bases not matched to a gene: 6. This CDR3 has 15 amino acids. Germline CDR1 reads SGDLS; CDR2 reads YYNGEE. The CDR3 here is CASSASGGTQETQYF. The DNA of the CDR3 is TGTGCCAGCAGCGCTTCGGGGGGAACCCAAGAGACCCAGTACTTC.

V and J are TRBV6-1 and TRBJ2-4, with 10 bases lining up with TRBD1. Trimming at V came to 7 bases and at J to 5 bases, leaving 2 bases not matched to a gene. The CDR3 loop spans 13 amino acids. In germline, CDR1 is MNHNS, CDR2 SASEGT. The CDR3 is CASTGTGENIQYF. The CDR3 DNA reads as TGTGCCAGCACTGGGACAGGGGAAAACATTCAGTACTTC.

The V call is TRBV4-1, the J call TRBJ1-2; perhaps TRBD1 as D (6 bases). Looked up from germline, CDR1 is MGHRA and CDR2 is YSYEKL. V was trimmed by 0 bases and J by 5 bases, leaving 16 bases between them. The CDR3 is 16 amino acids. The CDR3 sequence is CASSQEIVRGRYGYTF. Written as DNA, the CDR3 is TGCGCCAGCAGCCAAGAAATTGTAAGGGGGAGATATGGCTACACCTTC.

The rearrangement links TRBV6-1 to TRBJ1-5; the D is unclear. Germline V gene lookup returns CDR1 MNHNS and CDR2 SASEGT. This CDR3 contains 19 residues. The germline V and J ends were trimmed by 4 bases and 0 bases, with 22 bases remaining between them. The CDR3 DNA sequence: TGTGCCAGCAGTGGGGAAGCGGGCAGAACAGCGATTAGCAATCAGCCCCAGCATTTT. Encoded protein: CASSGEAGRTAISNQPQHF.

This clone was seen once. V gene TRBV19 combines with J gene TRBJ2-7; TRBD2 matches 8 bases. Germline loops: CDR1 LNHDA, CDR2 SQIVND (reference sequence). After removal of 6 bases from V and 2 bases from J, the junction contained 6 bases not matched to a gene. The CDR3 loop spans 14 amino acids. The CDR3, as DNA: TGTGCCAGTAGCACCGGGACTAGGGCCTACGAGCAGTACTTC. The encoded protein is CASSTGTRAYEQYF.

V usage is TRBV7-2 and J usage is TRBJ2-7; 7 bases align to TRBD2. The CDR3 spans 14 residues. V was clipped by 7 bases and J by 2 bases; unmatched bases: 8. Germline V gives CDR1 SGHTA, CDR2 FQGNSA. CDR3 DNA: TGTGCCAGCAAAAGCGGGATATTAGCCTACGAGCAGTACTTC. Translating gives CASKSGILAYEQYF.

Concerning this clone itself: Other DNA sequences from this sample encode an identical CDR3 as well. The V gene is TRBV5-4, the J gene TRBJ2-1; tentative D call: TRBD2 (5 bases). CDR1 is SGHNT and CDR2 is YYREEE in the germline V gene (reference sequence). This CDR3 is 14 amino acids long. The V end lost 4 bases, the J end lost 1 base, and 9 bases lay between the germline ends. CDR3 protein: CASSLSGSYNEQFF. CDR3 in DNA: TGTGCCAGCAGCCTGAGCGGTTCCTACAATGAGCAGTTCTTC.

This clone was counted ten times or more. The rearrangement joins TRBV11-3 to TRBJ2-5; either TRBD1 or TRBD2 may fit D (6 bases each). Deletions cut 3 bases from V and 5 bases from J, with 16 bases between. CDR1 and CDR2 from the germline V gene are SGHNT and YENEEA. The CDR3 has 15 residues. Here the CDR3 DNA reads TGTGCCAGCAGCTTGACCGGGGGCGGATGGGAGACCCAGTACTTC. It is translated as CASSLTGGGWETQYF.

The rearrangement joins TRBV6-6 to TRBJ1-2, with D hard to call. Trimming took 6 bases from V and 6 from J, leaving 17 bases between them. The CDR3 length is 14 residues. Germline V CDR1 and CDR2: MNHNY, SVGAGI (reference sequence). CDR3 bases: TGTGCCAGCAGCCCCGATGGAGGGCGGGATGGCTACACCTTC. The encoded protein is CASSPDGGRDGYTF.

This clone was detected only once. The rearrangement joins TRBV7-2 to TRBJ1-1; 7 bases are shared with TRBD1. Germline-derived CDR1 and CDR2 are SGHTA and FQGNSA. The CDR3 is 15 amino acids. J lost 4 bases, V lost 5 bases, and 10 bases had no gene match. The CDR3 DNA sequence: TGTGCCAGCAGCGTATTTACAGGGGTGGGCACTGAAGCTTTCTTT. Amino acids: CASSVFTGVGTEAFF.

The J gene is TRBJ2-7, the V gene TRBV5-6; 7 bases line up with TRBD1. The germline gives CDR1 SGHDT, CDR2 YYEEEE. The CDR3 is 14 amino acids. Germline trimming cut 2 bases from V and 1 base from J; bases unmatched to any gene: 3. The CDR3 region is CASSFLTGSYEQYF. CDR3 DNA sequence: TGTGCCAGCAGCTTCTTGACAGGGTCCTACGAGCAGTACTTC. Supplemented by reference TRBV5-6 and TRBJ2-7, the full variable domain reads DAGVTQSPTHLIKTRGQQVTLRCSPKSGHDTVSWYQQALGQGPQFIFQYYEEEERQRGNFPDRFSGHQFPNYSSELNVNALLLGDSALYLCASSFLTGSYEQYFGPGTRLTVT.

The chain carries TRBV9 and TRBJ2-7; D perhaps matches TRBD1 (5 bases). Germline CDR1 is SGDLS and CDR2 is YYNGEE. V lost 0 bases and J 7 bases, leaving 20 bases between the germline ends. CDR3 length: 16 residues. The CDR3 bases are TGTGCCAGCAGCGTAGAATACGGGCAGGGCCCGAGGGAGCAGTACTTC. Its protein product is CASSVEYGQGPREQYF.

V usage is TRBV15 and J usage is TRBJ1-2; 9 bases align to TRBD1. J lost 5 bases, V lost 4 bases, and 11 bases had no gene match. CDR3 size: 16 residues. Per germline, CDR1 LNHNV and CDR2 YYDKDF (reference sequence). CDR3 protein: CATSTALGQGKYGYTF. The CDR3 region has the DNA TGTGCCACCAGCACAGCACTCGGACAGGGGAAATATGGCTACACCTTC.

The chain joins TRBV19 to TRBJ1-1; D is unresolved. Trimming left V 3 bases short and J 3 bases short, with 11 bases between. Germline lookup yields CDR1 LNHDA and CDR2 SQIVND (reference sequence). This CDR3 has 14 amino acids. CDR3 protein: CASSIWGGDTEAFF. The CDR3 DNA reads as TGTGCCAGTAGTATCTGGGGAGGCGACACTGAAGCTTTCTTT. Looking up the rest from reference TRBV19 and TRBJ1-1 gives the full variable domain: DGGITQSPKYLFRKEGQNVTLSCEQNLNHDAMYWYRQDPGQGLRLIYYSQIVNDFQKGDIAEGYSVSREKKESFPLTVTSAQKNPTAFYLCASSIWGGDTEAFFGQGTRLTVV.

The J gene is TRBJ1-5, the V gene TRBV7-8; D is unclear. Germline CDR1 SGHVS, CDR2 FQNEAQ. The CDR3 has 15 amino acids. V was clipped by 1 base and J by 0 bases, with 7 bases between them. The DNA for the CDR3 is TGTGCCAGCAGCTTAGGGGGTCATAGCAATCAGCCCCAGCATTTT. Translated, it gives CASSLGGHSNQPQHF.

The chain employs TRBV9 and TRBJ2-5; 10 bases map to TRBD1. From germline, CDR1 is SGDLS and CDR2 YYNGEE. V shed 4 bases and J 9 bases; nucleotides not matched to a gene: 18. CDR3 size: 17 residues. CDR3 protein: CASSRGRDRGILEPQYF. The CDR3, as DNA: TGTGCCAGCAGCAGAGGCCGGGACAGGGGAATCTTGGAGCCCCAGTACTTC.

In its sample, this clone was seen once. The V call is TRBV5-1, the J call TRBJ2-1, with 8 nucleotides matching TRBD2. Germline CDR1 SGHRS, CDR2 YFSETQ. This CDR3 is 17 amino acids long. V shed 4 bases and J 12 bases; nucleotides not matched to a gene: 21. The CDR3 spells CASSQISAGAAASVQFF. The CDR3 DNA follows: TGCGCCAGCAGCCAAATCTCAGCGGGAGCAGCGGCTAGTGTGCAGTTCTTC.